Shown below are 7 T cell receptor beta chains from a single sample sequenced in a study of T cells in Graves' hyperthyroidism and ophthalmopathy. It was RNA transcripts that yielded the amplified TCR beta CDR3 regions. The HTBI primer set was used in a first-round RT-PCR of the TCR CDR3. MiXCR, run by TCRdb on the multiplex PCR reads, gives a single entry per CDR3 protein. Seen here are approximately 410,000 distinct CDR3 sequences, roughly 15% observed once, and the top ten hold over 10%. Sequences were obtained from blood. These receptors were taken from a man aged 18 to 35 with Graves' ophthalmopathy.

This clonotype showed up many times. V and J are TRBV27 and TRBJ1-1; possibly TRBD1 for D (5 bases). The CDR3 extends over 14 amino acids. Germline loops: CDR1 MNHEY, CDR2 SMNVEV (reference sequence). V lost 5 bases, J lost 1 base, and 11 bases lay in between. Here the CDR3 reads CASSIQGENTEAFF. CDR3 nucleotides: TGTGCCAGCAGTATTCAGGGAGAGAACACTGAAGCTTTCTTT.

The rearrangement uses TRBV19 and TRBJ1-1; TRBD1 might be the D (5 bases). The CDR3 is made up of 14 amino acids. V was trimmed by 3 bases and J by 0 bases, leaving 8 bases between them. The V gene's germline CDR1 is LNHDA and CDR2 SQIVND (reference sequence). The CDR3 sequence: CASSMGRVNTEAFF. Written as DNA, the CDR3 is TGTGCCAGTAGTATGGGCAGGGTGAACACTGAAGCTTTCTTT.

V gene TRBV20-1 combines with J gene TRBJ2-7; D gene uncertain. The CDR3 has 14 residues. The germline V gene encodes CDR1 DFQATT and CDR2 SNEGSKA (reference sequence). V lost 6 bases and J 5 bases, leaving 20 bases between the germline ends. In DNA, the CDR3 is TGCAGTGCCCTTCCCGGCCCCGAACGGCACGAGCAGTACTTC. This encodes CSALPGPERHEQYF.

This clonotype was counted at least ten times. This chain uses TRBV3-1 with TRBJ1-2; unclear D gene. CDR3 length equals 12 residues. V dropped 3 bases and J dropped 10 bases, with 12 bases sitting between them. Germline CDR1 is LGHDT and CDR2 is YNNKEL (reference sequence). The chain's CDR3 is CASSQTTEFYTF. In nucleotides, the CDR3 is TGTGCCAGCAGCCAGACTACAGAGTTCTACACCTTC.

As to this clonotype: At one end, the junction sequence differs from germline, possibly due to a read error. The chain recombines TRBV5-1 with TRBJ2-3; D uncertain. The germline gives CDR1 SGHRS, CDR2 YFSETQ. CDR3 length: 14 residues. The CDR3, as DNA: TGTGCCAGCAGACCCACGGGCAGTACAGATACGCAGTATTTT. This gives the protein CASRPTGSTDTQYF.

The chain couples TRBV12-3 or TRBV12-4 to TRBJ1-4; TRBD1 is a possible D gene (6 bases). With 5 bases removed from V and 6 bases from J, the gap between germline ends came to 10 bases. This CDR3 comprises 13 residues. CDR3 loop: CASSPEGDEKLFF. In DNA form, the CDR3 reads TGTGCCAGCAGTCCAGAGGGGGATGAAAAACTGTTTTTT.

This clonotype came up many times. This sequence joins TRBV14 and TRBJ2-7; the D gene is possibly TRBD1 (6 bases). The V gene lost 4 bases and the J gene lost 1 base, with 14 bases spanning the gap. Germline V gene data show CDR1 as SGHDN and CDR2 as FVKESK. The CDR3 spans 15 residues. CDR3 sequence reads: CASSPPGTRSYEQYF. The CDR3 bases are TGTGCCAGCAGCCCTCCCGGGACACGATCCTACGAGCAGTACTTC. The variable domain in full, with the rest retrieved from reference TRBV14 and TRBJ2-7, is EAGVTQFPSHSVIEKGQTVTLRCDPISGHDNLYWYRRVMGKEIKFLLHFVKESKQDESGMPNNRFLAERTGGTYSTLKVQPAELEDSGVYFCASSPPGTRSYEQYFGPGTRLTVT.